Listed here are 20 T cell receptor beta chains from one sample, sequenced in a study of blood T cells in healthy people across ages. For the second PCR, which ran for 7 to 11 cycles, a sample-barcoded 5' primer and a J-beta primer mix were used. TCRdb reprocessed the 5' RACE reads with MiXCR, giving one entry per CDR3 protein. This table holds 1.5 million to 2 million distinct CDR3 sequences, about 50% found once. The sequencing sample was made of blood. These receptors were collected from a woman in her thirties or forties in good health.

The chain has TRBV20-1 and TRBJ2-5; 8 positions match TRBD1. Germline V lookup: CDR1 DFQATT, CDR2 SNEGSKA (reference sequence). This CDR3 region has 13 residues. V was pared by 5 bases and J by 4 bases, with 6 bases of the junction left unmatched. The CDR3 loop is CSAPQGVRETQYF. Written as DNA, the CDR3 is TGCAGTGCTCCACAGGGGGTACGAGAGACCCAGTACTTC.

CDR3 amino acids: CASSPGHSTGELFF. As DNA, the CDR3 is TGCGCCAGCAGCCCAGGACATTCAACCGGGGAGCTGTTTTTT. This chain uses TRBV4-3 with TRBJ2-2, with TRBD1 as a possible D gene (5 bases). Germline V lookup: CDR1 LGHNA, CDR2 YSLEER. Trimming shortened V by 4 bases and J by 5 bases, and 11 bases separated the two germline ends. CDR3 length equals 14 residues.

V gene TRBV27 combines with J gene TRBJ2-1; TRBD1 matches 7 bases. V lost 3 bases, J lost 7 bases, and 6 bases stayed unmatched. CDR1 and CDR2 (germline): MNHEY, SMNVEV (reference sequence). CDR3 size: 14 residues. The CDR3 is CASSFLGGGNEQFF. CDR3 nucleotides: TGTGCCAGCAGTTTTTTAGGGGGCGGGAATGAGCAGTTCTTC.

This clonotype was recorded only once. The V gene is TRBV12-3 or TRBV12-4, the J gene TRBJ1-5, with 8 bases lining up with TRBD1. The V and J ends lost 6 bases and 4 bases, in that order; junction bases with no gene match: 14. This CDR3 is built from 17 residues. The CDR3 protein is CASRPSTGEGKNQPQHF. CDR3 DNA sequence: TGTGCCAGCAGGCCGTCGACAGGGGAGGGAAAAAATCAGCCCCAGCATTTT.

The chain employs TRBV29-1 and TRBJ1-1; D is unclear. CDR3 length: 13 residues. Looked up from germline, CDR1 is SQVTM and CDR2 is ANQGSEA. V lost 3 bases and J 0 bases, leaving 8 bases between the germline ends. The CDR3 DNA sequence: TGCAGCGTTGACCAGAGCATGAACACTGAAGCTTTCTTT. Amino acid sequence: CSVDQSMNTEAFF.

This clonotype has just a few counts. The chain uses TRBV5-1 and TRBJ2-5; 7 nucleotides match TRBD2. The CDR3 spans 15 residues. Germline V gene lookup returns CDR1 SGHRS and CDR2 YFSETQ. V shed 3 bases and J 0 bases; nucleotides not matched to a gene: 5. The CDR3 region is CASSSRGLDQETQYF. CDR3 nucleotide sequence: TGCGCCAGCAGCTCCCGAGGACTAGACCAAGAGACCCAGTACTTC.

Ten or more counts support this clonotype. The chain uses TRBV6-6 and TRBJ1-6; 8 bases fit TRBD1. The CDR3 is 14 amino acids. Germline assignment: CDR1 MNHNY and CDR2 SVGAGI (reference sequence). V was clipped by 6 bases and J by 5 bases; unmatched bases: 3. CDR3 DNA sequence: TGTGCCAGCAGATTGGGACAGGATAATTCACCCCTCCACTTT. Its protein is CASRLGQDNSPLHF.

J is TRBJ2-5 and V is TRBV10-2, with D perhaps TRBD1 (6 bases). The CDR3 length is 15 residues. The V end was cut by 11 bases, the J end by 4 bases, with 23 bases between. Germline-derived CDR1 and CDR2 are WSHSY and SAAADI. This CDR3 is CARAGTTFNGETQYF. The CDR3 nucleotides read TGCGCCCGTGCCGGGACAACCTTCAATGGAGAGACCCAGTACTTC.

This chain joins TRBV6-5 and TRBJ2-3, with D tentatively TRBD2 (5 bases). The length of the CDR3 is 12 residues. Germline V CDR1 and CDR2: MNHEY, SVGAGI. The V end lost 7 bases, the J end lost 10 bases, and 15 bases lay between the germline ends. This CDR3 reads CASITKLEPQYF. CDR3 sequence (DNA): TGTGCCAGCATTACAAAACTAGAACCGCAGTATTTT.

The rearrangement links TRBV6-1 to TRBJ2-7; 9 bases map to TRBD2. V shed 6 bases, J shed 3 bases, and the junction held 12 bases outside the gene matches. This CDR3 has 16 residues. Germline CDR1 reads MNHNS; CDR2 reads SASEGT. In DNA, the CDR3 is TGTGCCAGCAGCCAAAGTCCAGCGGGGGGCCACTACGAGCAGTACTTC. This translates into CASSQSPAGGHYEQYF.

V usage is TRBV10-1 and J usage is TRBJ2-3, with a possible D match to TRBD2 (6 bases). The CDR3 length is 14 residues. Germline V gene data show CDR1 as WNHNN and CDR2 as SYGVQD (reference sequence). V dropped 2 bases and J dropped 4 bases, with 10 bases sitting between them. CDR3 residues: CASSERLVADTQYF. CDR3 DNA sequence: TGCGCCAGCAGTGAGAGACTAGTGGCAGATACGCAGTATTTT.

The chain employs TRBV20-1 and TRBJ2-7; 12 nucleotides match TRBD2. Per germline, CDR1 DFQATT and CDR2 SNEGSKA (reference sequence). V lost 4 bases, J lost 6 bases, and 13 bases stayed unmatched. The CDR3 extends over 16 amino acids. CDR3 coding DNA: TGCAGTGCTACCCCGGGACTAGCGGGCGGAGAGCGCGAGCAGTACTTC. Protein: CSATPGLAGGEREQYF.

This clonotype was seen more than once but under ten times. CDR3 coding DNA: TGCGCCAGCAGATCCCGATTAGCGGGGGTCGAAGTCGAGCAGTTCTTC. Protein product: CASRSRLAGVEVEQFF. The chain links TRBV5-1 to TRBJ2-1; 9 bases agree with TRBD2. Trimming at V came to 5 bases and at J to 10 bases, leaving 16 bases not matched to a gene. Germline V CDR1 and CDR2: SGHRS, YFSETQ. The CDR3 loop spans 16 amino acids. The complete variable domain, with remaining parts taken from reference TRBV5-1 and TRBJ2-1, reads KAGVTQTPRYLIKTRGQQVTLSCSPISGHRSVSWYQQTPGQGLQFLFEYFSETQRNKGNFPGRFSGRQFSNSRSEMNVSTLELGDSALYLCASRSRLAGVEVEQFFGPGTRLTVL.

The rearrangement uses TRBV24-1 and TRBJ2-5; 10 nucleotides align to TRBD1. V shed 0 bases, J shed 5 bases, and the junction held 5 bases outside the gene matches. This CDR3 is 16 amino acids long. Per germline, CDR1 KGHDR and CDR2 SFDVKD. This CDR3 is CATSDLPGTGVETQYF. CDR3 bases: TGTGCCACCAGTGATTTGCCCGGGACAGGGGTCGAGACCCAGTACTTC.

The chain carries TRBV7-9 and TRBJ2-6, with D perhaps TRBD1 (5 bases). The germline V and J ends were trimmed by 6 bases and 2 bases, with 11 bases remaining between them. The CDR3 is made up of 15 amino acids. Germline CDR1 reads SEHNR; CDR2 reads FQNEAQ (reference sequence). The CDR3 region is CASRSYRPGANVLTF. The CDR3 nucleotides read TGTGCCAGCAGATCCTACAGGCCTGGGGCCAACGTCCTGACTTTC.

The chain joins TRBV28 to TRBJ1-5; D gene ambiguous. The CDR3 totals 14 residues. Looked up from germline, CDR1 is MDHEN and CDR2 is SYDVKM. Trimming shortened V by 4 bases and J by 3 bases, and 10 bases separated the two germline ends. The CDR3 protein is CASSSPENNQPQHF. The CDR3 nucleotides read TGTGCCAGCAGTTCCCCCGAAAACAATCAGCCCCAGCATTTT.

V gene TRBV7-2 combines with J gene TRBJ2-4, with 12 bases matching TRBD1. The CDR3 length is 15 residues. Germline V gene lookup returns CDR1 SGHTA and CDR2 FQGNSA. The ends lost 5 bases at V and 13 bases at J; junction bases unmatched: 12. CDR3 in DNA: TGTGCCAGCAGCCGCCGGGACAGGGGGCAAATGGGGCAGTACTTC. It yields the protein CASSRRDRGQMGQYF.

V usage is TRBV9 and J usage is TRBJ1-6; 8 positions agree with TRBD1. Trimming removed 4 bases from V and 7 bases from J; junction bases left unmatched: 4. The CDR3 has 14 amino acids. From germline, CDR1 is SGDLS and CDR2 YYNGEE. CDR3 residues: CASSTRQGNSPLHF. The CDR3 DNA follows: TGTGCCAGCAGCACCCGACAGGGGAATTCACCCCTCCACTTT. Filled out from reference TRBV9 and TRBJ1-6, the complete variable domain reads DSGVTQTPKHLITATGQRVTLRCSPRSGDLSVYWYQQSLDQGLQFLIQYYNGEERAKGNILERFSAQQFPDLHSELNLSSLELGDSALYFCASSTRQGNSPLHFGNGTRLTVT.

The V and J genes are TRBV5-1 and TRBJ2-1, with 9 bases fitting TRBD1. The trim removed 5 bases at V and 0 bases at J, leaving 12 bases unmatched. The CDR3 extends over 18 amino acids. Per germline, CDR1 SGHRS and CDR2 YFSETQ. The CDR3 nucleotides are TGCGCCAGCAGACGCGGGACAGGGTCCCGGGGCTCCTACAATGAGCAGTTCTTC. Its translation is CASRRGTGSRGSYNEQFF.

This clonotype was recorded a few times. V is TRBV6-2 or TRBV6-3 and J is TRBJ2-3, with 7 bases that match TRBD2. V lost 2 bases, J lost 6 bases, and 8 bases stayed unmatched. There are 15 residues in the CDR3. From germline, CDR1 is MNHEY and CDR2 SVGEGT. The CDR3 region has the DNA TGTGCCAGCAGTTACCGTCAGCGGGGAGAGGATACGCAGTATTTT. As protein: CASSYRQRGEDTQYF.